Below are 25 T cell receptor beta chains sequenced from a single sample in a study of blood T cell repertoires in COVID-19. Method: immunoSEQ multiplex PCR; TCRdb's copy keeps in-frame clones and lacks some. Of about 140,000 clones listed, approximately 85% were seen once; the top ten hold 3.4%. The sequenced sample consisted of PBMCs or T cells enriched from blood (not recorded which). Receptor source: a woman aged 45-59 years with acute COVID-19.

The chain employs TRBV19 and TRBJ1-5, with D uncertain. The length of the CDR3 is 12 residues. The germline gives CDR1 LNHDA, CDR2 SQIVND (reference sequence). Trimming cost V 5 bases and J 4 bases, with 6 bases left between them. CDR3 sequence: CASSLQNQPQHF. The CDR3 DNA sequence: TGTGCCAGTAGTCTGCAGAATCAGCCCCAGCATTTT.

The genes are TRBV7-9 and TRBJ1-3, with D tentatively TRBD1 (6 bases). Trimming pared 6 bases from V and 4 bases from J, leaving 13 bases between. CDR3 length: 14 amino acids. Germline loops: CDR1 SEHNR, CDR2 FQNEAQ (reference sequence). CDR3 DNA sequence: TGTGCCAGCAGGTCAGGGGTGGAGGGAAACACCATATATTTT. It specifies CASRSGVEGNTIYF. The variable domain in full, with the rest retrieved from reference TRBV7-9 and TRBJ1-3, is DTGVSQNPRHKITKRGQNVTFRCDPISEHNRLYWYRQTLGQGPEFLTYFQNEAQLEKSRLLSDRFSAERPKGSFSTLEIQRTEQGDSAMYLCASRSGVEGNTIYFGEGSWLTVV.

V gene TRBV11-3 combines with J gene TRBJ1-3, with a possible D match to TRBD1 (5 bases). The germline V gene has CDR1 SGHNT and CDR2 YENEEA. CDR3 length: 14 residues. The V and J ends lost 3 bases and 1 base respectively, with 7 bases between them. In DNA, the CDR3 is TGTGCCAGCAGCTTTTCAGGGTCTGGAAACACCATATATTTT. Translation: CASSFSGSGNTIYF.

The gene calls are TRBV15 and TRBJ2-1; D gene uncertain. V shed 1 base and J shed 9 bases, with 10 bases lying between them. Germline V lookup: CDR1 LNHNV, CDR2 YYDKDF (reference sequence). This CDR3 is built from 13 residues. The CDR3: CATSRAKESEQFF. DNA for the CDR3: TGTGCCACCAGCAGAGCAAAGGAGAGTGAGCAGTTCTTC.

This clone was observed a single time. As DNA, the CDR3 is TGTGCCAGCAGCTTGGCGAATCCGGAGATCCAAGAGACCCAGTACTTC. It is translated as CASSLANPEIQETQYF. The J gene is TRBJ2-5, the V gene TRBV7-2, with D unresolved. The CDR3 covers 16 residues. Germline loops: CDR1 SGHTA, CDR2 FQGNSA. The germline V and J ends were trimmed by 3 bases and 1 base, with 15 bases remaining between them.

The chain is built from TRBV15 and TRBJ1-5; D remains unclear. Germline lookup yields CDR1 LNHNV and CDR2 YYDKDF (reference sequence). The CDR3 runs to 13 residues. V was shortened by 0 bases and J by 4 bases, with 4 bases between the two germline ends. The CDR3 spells CATSRDKNQPQHF. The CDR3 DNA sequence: TGTGCCACCAGCAGAGATAAAAATCAGCCCCAGCATTTT. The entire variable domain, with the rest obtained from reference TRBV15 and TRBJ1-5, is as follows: DAMVIQNPRYQVTQFGKPVTLSCSQTLNHNVMYWYQQKSSQAPKLLFHYYDKDFNNEADTPDNFQSRRPNTSFCFLDIRSPGLGDTAMYLCATSRDKNQPQHFGDGTRLSIL.

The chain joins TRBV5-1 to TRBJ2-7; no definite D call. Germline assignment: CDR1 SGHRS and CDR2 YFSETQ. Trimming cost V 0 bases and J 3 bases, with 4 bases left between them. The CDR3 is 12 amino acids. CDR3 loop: CASSLVGYEQYF. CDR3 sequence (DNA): TGCGCCAGCAGCTTGGTCGGCTACGAGCAGTACTTC. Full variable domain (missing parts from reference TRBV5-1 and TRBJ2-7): KAGVTQTPRYLIKTRGQQVTLSCSPISGHRSVSWYQQTPGQGLQFLFEYFSETQRNKGNFPGRFSGRQFSNSRSEMNVSTLELGDSALYLCASSLVGYEQYFGPGTRLTVT.

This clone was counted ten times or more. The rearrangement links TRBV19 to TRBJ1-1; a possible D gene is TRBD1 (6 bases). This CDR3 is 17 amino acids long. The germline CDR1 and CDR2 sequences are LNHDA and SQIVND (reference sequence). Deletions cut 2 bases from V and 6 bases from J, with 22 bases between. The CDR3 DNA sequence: TGTGCCAGTAGTATATACGCTCCCGGGTCCAGGGGTTCTGAAGCTTTCTTT. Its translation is CASSIYAPGSRGSEAFF.

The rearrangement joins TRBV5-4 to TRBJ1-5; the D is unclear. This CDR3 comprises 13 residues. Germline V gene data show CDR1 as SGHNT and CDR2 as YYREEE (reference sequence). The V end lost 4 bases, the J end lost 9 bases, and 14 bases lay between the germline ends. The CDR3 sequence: CASSDGIARPQHF. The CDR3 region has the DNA TGTGCCAGCAGCGACGGGATTGCTAGGCCCCAGCATTTT.

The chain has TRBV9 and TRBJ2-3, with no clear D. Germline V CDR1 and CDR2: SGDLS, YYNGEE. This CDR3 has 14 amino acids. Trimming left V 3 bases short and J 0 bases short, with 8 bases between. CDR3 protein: CASSGAGSTDTQYF. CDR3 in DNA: TGTGCCAGCAGCGGGGCCGGAAGCACAGATACGCAGTATTTT.

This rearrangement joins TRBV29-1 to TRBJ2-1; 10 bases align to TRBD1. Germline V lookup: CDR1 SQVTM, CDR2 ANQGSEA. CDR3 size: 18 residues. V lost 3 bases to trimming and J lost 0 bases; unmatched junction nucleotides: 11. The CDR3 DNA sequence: TGCAGCGTTGACGCATACCAGGGACAGGGGAGCTCCTACAATGAGCAGTTCTTC. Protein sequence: CSVDAYQGQGSSYNEQFF.

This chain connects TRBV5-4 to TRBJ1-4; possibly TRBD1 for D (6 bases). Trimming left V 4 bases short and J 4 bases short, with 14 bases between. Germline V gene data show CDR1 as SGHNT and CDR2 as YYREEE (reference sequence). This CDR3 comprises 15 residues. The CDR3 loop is CASSPSGGGNEKLFF. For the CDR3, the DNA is TGTGCCAGCAGCCCCTCGGGGGGCGGTAATGAAAAACTGTTTTTT.

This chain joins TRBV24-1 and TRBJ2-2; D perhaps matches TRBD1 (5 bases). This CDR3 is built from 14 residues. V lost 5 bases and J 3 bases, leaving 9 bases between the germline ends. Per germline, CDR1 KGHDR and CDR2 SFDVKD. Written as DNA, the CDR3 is TGTGCCACCAGTGTCCCCAGGGACACCGGGGAGCTGTTTTTT. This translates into CATSVPRDTGELFF.

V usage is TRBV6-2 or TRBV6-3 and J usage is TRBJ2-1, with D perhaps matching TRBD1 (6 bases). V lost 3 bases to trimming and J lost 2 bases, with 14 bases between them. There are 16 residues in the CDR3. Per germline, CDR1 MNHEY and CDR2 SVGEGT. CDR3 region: CASSYDRRSPYNEQFF. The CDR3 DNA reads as TGTGCCAGCAGTTATGACAGGCGGTCCCCCTACAATGAGCAGTTCTTC.

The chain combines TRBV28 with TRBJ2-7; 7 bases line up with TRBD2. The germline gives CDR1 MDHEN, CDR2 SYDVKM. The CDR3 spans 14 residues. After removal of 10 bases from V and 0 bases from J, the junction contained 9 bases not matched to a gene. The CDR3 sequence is CATLGGGSSYEQYF. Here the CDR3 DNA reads TGTGCCACCCTTGGTGGCGGGAGCTCCTACGAGCAGTACTTC.

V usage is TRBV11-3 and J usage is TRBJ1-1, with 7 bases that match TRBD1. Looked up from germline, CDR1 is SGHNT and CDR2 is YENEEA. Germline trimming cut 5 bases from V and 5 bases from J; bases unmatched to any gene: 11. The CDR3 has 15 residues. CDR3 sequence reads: CASSREQGWGTEAFF. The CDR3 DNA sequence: TGTGCCAGCAGCAGAGAACAGGGGTGGGGGACTGAAGCTTTCTTT. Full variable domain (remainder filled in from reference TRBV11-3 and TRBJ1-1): EAGVVQSPRYKIIEKKQPVAFWCNPISGHNTLYWYLQNLGQGPELLIRYENEEAVDDSQLPKDRFSAERLKGVDSTLKIQPAELGDSAVYLCASSREQGWGTEAFFGQGTRLTVV.

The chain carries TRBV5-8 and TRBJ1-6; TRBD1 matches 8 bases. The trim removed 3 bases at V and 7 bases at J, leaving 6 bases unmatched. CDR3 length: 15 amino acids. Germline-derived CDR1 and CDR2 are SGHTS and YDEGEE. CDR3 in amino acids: CASSSGQGENSPLHF. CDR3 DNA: TGTGCCAGCAGCTCCGGACAGGGAGAAAATTCACCCCTCCACTTT.

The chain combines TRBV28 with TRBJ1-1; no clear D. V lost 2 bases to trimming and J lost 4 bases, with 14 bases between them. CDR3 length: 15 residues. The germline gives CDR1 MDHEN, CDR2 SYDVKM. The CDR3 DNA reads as TGTGCCAGCAGTTTAGACCGCGGGAGGTCCACTGAAGCTTTCTTT. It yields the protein CASSLDRGRSTEAFF.

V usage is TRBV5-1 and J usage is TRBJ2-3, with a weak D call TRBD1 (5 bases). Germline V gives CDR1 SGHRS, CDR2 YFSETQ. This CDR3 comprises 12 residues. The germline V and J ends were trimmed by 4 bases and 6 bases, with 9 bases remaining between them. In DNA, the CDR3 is TGCGCCAGCAGCGCAGGGTTGGATACGCAGTATTTT. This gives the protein CASSAGLDTQYF.

Written as DNA, the CDR3 is TGTGCCTGGAGTGTCTATTCCTGGACTTTCTACAATGAGCAGTTCTTC. Protein product: CAWSVYSWTFYNEQFF. The chain is built from TRBV30 and TRBJ2-1, with a weak D call TRBD2 (5 bases). The germline CDR1 and CDR2 sequences are GTSNPN and SVGIG (reference sequence). The CDR3 extends over 16 amino acids. The V gene lost 0 bases and the J gene lost 3 bases, with 15 bases spanning the gap.

DNA of the CDR3: TGTGCCAGTATGGGCCTACAGGTGGGGGGTCAGCCCCAGCATTTT. This gives the protein CASMGLQVGGQPQHF. The V gene is TRBV19, the J gene TRBJ1-5; possibly TRBD1 for D (5 bases). The germline V gene has CDR1 LNHDA and CDR2 SQIVND (reference sequence). The V and J ends lost 7 bases and 6 bases respectively, with 19 bases between them. This CDR3 is 15 amino acids long.

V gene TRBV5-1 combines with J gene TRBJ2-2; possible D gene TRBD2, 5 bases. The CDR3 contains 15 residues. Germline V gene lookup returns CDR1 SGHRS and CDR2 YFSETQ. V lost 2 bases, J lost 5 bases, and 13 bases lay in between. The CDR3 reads CASSFPGSGTGELFF. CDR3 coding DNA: TGCGCCAGCAGCTTTCCGGGTTCGGGAACCGGGGAGCTGTTTTTT.

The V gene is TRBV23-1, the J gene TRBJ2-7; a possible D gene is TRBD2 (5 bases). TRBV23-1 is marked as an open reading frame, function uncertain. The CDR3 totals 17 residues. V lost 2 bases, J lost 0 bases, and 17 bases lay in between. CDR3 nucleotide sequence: TGCGCCAGCAGTCAACGTTATGAGGGCTTTTTCTCCTACGAGCAGTACTTC. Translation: CASSQRYEGFFSYEQYF.

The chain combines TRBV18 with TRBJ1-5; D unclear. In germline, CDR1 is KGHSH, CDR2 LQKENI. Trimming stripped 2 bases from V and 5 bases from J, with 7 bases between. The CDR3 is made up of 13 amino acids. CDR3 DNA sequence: TGTGCCAGCTCACCAGGCGGGGATCAGCCCCAGCATTTT. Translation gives CASSPGGDQPQHF.

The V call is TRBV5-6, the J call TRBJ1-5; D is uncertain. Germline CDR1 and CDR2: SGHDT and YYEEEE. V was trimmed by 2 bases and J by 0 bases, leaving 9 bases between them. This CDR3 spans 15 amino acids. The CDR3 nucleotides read TGTGCCAGCAGCTTTGGCAGTCCTAGCAATCAGCCCCAGCATTTT. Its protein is CASSFGSPSNQPQHF.